This T cell receptor beta chain was captured by sequencing in a study of T cells in Graves' hyperthyroidism and ophthalmopathy. The V gene's germline CDR1 is DFQATT and CDR2 SNEGSKA (reference sequence). The CDR3 is 15 amino acids. The ends were cut back, 5 bases at V and 2 bases at J, with 15 bases in the middle. The table lists this clonotype with a few counts. From RNA transcripts, TCR beta CDR3 regions were amplified. During a first-round RT-PCR of the TCR CDR3, the HTBI primer set was used. TCRdb re-called the multiplex PCR reads with MiXCR, one entry per CDR3 protein. The table includes under 700,000 distinct CDR3 sequences, about 43% detected once.

The sequence derives from a woman under 30 with Graves' hyperthyroidism. Material: peripheral blood or thyroid tissue (not recorded which). The chain uses TRBV20-1 and TRBJ1-4, with no clear D. CDR3 in amino acids: CSAVPRRVTNEKLFF. In nucleotides, the CDR3 is TGCAGTGCTGTCCCGCGACGTGTGACTAATGAAAAACTGTTTTTT.